This T cell receptor beta chain was recorded in a study of monozygotic twins with inflammatory bowel disease. General observations from the study: Sharing of clonotypes with others was lower in IBD patients than in healthy twins, and this was especially so with disease activity. Varied immunosuppressive treatments among patients may have increased repertoire variability.

A remark on this clonotype: Its antigen is undetermined.

TCRdb re-called the 5' RACE reads and catalogs CDR3 proteins one per entry, DNA excluded. In all, the sample yields 190,000 or so distinct CDR3 sequences. This CDR3 comprises 15 residues. Germline CDR1 and CDR2: SGHRS and YFSETQ. The sample comprised blood. This sequence originates from a human donor with ulcerative colitis or Crohn's disease, or a healthy co-twin of an affected twin (not recorded which). The rearrangement joins TRBV5-1 to TRBJ2-2; with no DNA, the TCRdb D assignment of TRBD2 cannot be verified. The CDR3 sequence: CASSWRGIGTGELFF.